This T cell receptor beta chain was retrieved from a study of metastatic and nonmetastatic thyroid tumors. Background on the study: The comparison covered peripheral blood and tumor or nodule tissue in malignant and benign thyroid patients. Points from the study as a whole: The reported finding was significantly higher TCR beta diversity in malignant thyroid tumors relative to benign nodules, in blood and tumor.

The entire patient cohort was treatment-naive prior to thyroid surgery. Per the original data handling: A distant-metastasis classifier for papillary thyroid cancer was built using CDR3 differences across clinicopathological groups. Via MiXCR, TCRdb re-called the PCR reads. The V and J calls and clone size come from TCRdb's table, not from the authors' own analysis. The top ten hold nearly 5% of the sample, which has tens of thousands of clones, 10% to 15% seen once. Looked up from germline, CDR1 is MGHRA and CDR2 is YSYEKL. The V end lost 0 bases, the J end lost 2 bases, and 14 bases lay between the germline ends. This CDR3 is 18 amino acids long. This clone was seen repeatedly, ten times or more. The antigen remains undetermined.

The sample consisted of blood. V gene TRBV4-1 combines with J gene TRBJ1-6; no clear D. The sequence derives from a female donor with papillary thyroid cancer or a benign thyroid nodule (not recorded which). Some clones in this sample may be carry-over from other donors' samples. CDR3 sequence: CASSQEGPIGTYNSPLHF. DNA of the CDR3: TGCGCCAGCAGCCAAGAAGGCCCTATCGGAACCTATAATTCACCCCTCCACTTT.